Listed here are 19 T cell receptor beta chains from one sample, sequenced in a study of sequential checkpoint blockade in melanoma. Treatment meaning: randomized to nivolumab then ipilimumab (arm A) or the reverse (arm B). This table comes from immunoSEQ multiplex PCR, and its TCRdb copy is limited to in-frame clones, with some not included. The table includes some 40,000 clones, 88% detected once. Sequencing was performed on CD8+ T cells sorted from blood (inferred from file names), taken from a patient given nivolumab and ipilimumab in sequence. The receptors were sampled from a human donor with melanoma.

CDR3 protein: CASSVGRGGARVGYGYTF. The CDR3 coding sequence is TGTGCCAGCAGCGTAGGGAGGGGAGGGGCCAGGGTCGGCTATGGCTACACCTTC. This chain joins TRBV9 and TRBJ1-2, with D maybe TRBD1 (5 bases). The V end lost 0 bases, the J end lost 4 bases, and 22 bases lay between the germline ends. Germline CDR1 SGDLS, CDR2 YYNGEE. CDR3 length: 18 residues. Full variable domain (remainder filled in from reference TRBV9 and TRBJ1-2): DSGVTQTPKHLITATGQRVTLRCSPRSGDLSVYWYQQSLDQGLQFLIQYYNGEERAKGNILERFSAQQFPDLHSELNLSSLELGDSALYFCASSVGRGGARVGYGYTFGSGTRLTVV.

The chain is built from TRBV5-8 and TRBJ2-2; a weak D match, TRBD1 (5 bases). Germline CDR1 SGHTS, CDR2 YDEGEE. The CDR3 sequence is 15 residues long. Trimming took 2 bases from V and 2 from J, leaving 10 bases between them. The CDR3 sequence: CASSFRGSNTGELFF. In DNA form, the CDR3 reads TGTGCCAGCAGCTTTAGGGGATCCAACACCGGGGAGCTGTTTTTT.

V gene TRBV5-1 combines with J gene TRBJ1-6, with a possible D match to TRBD1 (5 bases). Deletions cut 2 bases from V and 6 bases from J, with 9 bases between. This CDR3 has 14 residues. Per the germline V gene, CDR1 is SGHRS and CDR2 is YFSETQ. CDR3 region: CASSFTGLNSPLHF. CDR3 in DNA: TGCGCCAGCAGCTTCACGGGACTTAATTCACCCCTCCACTTT.

The J gene is TRBJ2-1, the V gene TRBV7-9, with 7 bases fitting TRBD1. Trimming at V came to 0 bases and at J to 5 bases, leaving 4 bases not matched to a gene. The germline V gene has CDR1 SEHNR and CDR2 FQNEAQ (reference sequence). There are 15 residues in the CDR3. The CDR3 DNA is TGTGCCAGCAGCTTAGCTGGGACAGCTAACAATGAGCAGTTCTTC. Protein product: CASSLAGTANNEQFF. Complete variable domain (other parts from reference TRBV7-9 and TRBJ2-1): DTGVSQNPRHKITKRGQNVTFRCDPISEHNRLYWYRQTLGQGPEFLTYFQNEAQLEKSRLLSDRFSAERPKGSFSTLEIQRTEQGDSAMYLCASSLAGTANNEQFFGPGTRLTVL.

The rearrangement uses TRBV13 and TRBJ2-1, with 7 bases fitting TRBD2. The V gene end was trimmed by 5 bases and the J gene end by 7 bases; junction bases not matched to a gene: 8. CDR1 is PRHDT, CDR2 FYEKMQ, per germline (reference sequence). CDR3 length: 14 amino acids. The DNA of the CDR3 is TGTGCCAGCAGCCCCGGACTAGATAGGAATGAGCAGTTCTTC. This encodes CASSPGLDRNEQFF.

This chain connects TRBV4-1 to TRBJ2-7; maybe TRBD2 (6 bases). The CDR3 covers 15 residues. The germline V gene has CDR1 MGHRA and CDR2 YSYEKL. Trimming left V 4 bases short and J 3 bases short, with 16 bases between. CDR3 nucleotides: TGCGCCAGCAGCCGGACCATCGGTAGCGGCTACGAGCAGTACTTC. Its protein is CASSRTIGSGYEQYF.

The V and J genes are TRBV6-5 and TRBJ2-1; 11 nucleotides agree with TRBD2. The germline V gene has CDR1 MNHEY and CDR2 SVGAGI. V trimming: 8 bases; J trimming: 3 bases; junction bases outside the gene matches: 0. This CDR3 is 13 amino acids long. CDR3 DNA sequence: TGTGCCAGCGGGACTAGCGGCTACAATGAGCAGTTCTTC. Residues: CASGTSGYNEQFF.

The chain couples TRBV29-1 to TRBJ2-3, with TRBD1 as a possible D gene (6 bases). Between the trimmed V and J ends, which lost 0 bases and 0 bases, there was a span of 16 bases. CDR1 SQVTM and CDR2 ANQGSEA come from the germline V gene. This CDR3 has 17 residues. The CDR3 region is CSVEDPFDRSSTDTQYF. The DNA for the CDR3 is TGCAGCGTTGAAGACCCGTTCGACAGGAGTAGCACAGATACGCAGTATTTT.

This chain connects TRBV7-9 to TRBJ2-3, with 7 bases aligning to TRBD1. Unmatched junction bases numbered 2, after V lost 10 bases and J lost 1 base. The CDR3 has 12 amino acids. CDR1 is SEHNR and CDR2 is FQNEAQ in the germline V gene (reference sequence). CDR3 sequence (DNA): TGTGCCACCGGACAGGGCACAGATACGCAGTATTTT. It translates to CATGQGTDTQYF.

The chain has TRBV5-4 and TRBJ2-7; D gene uncertain. Trimming took off 1 base at V and 3 bases at J, with 11 bases between the two ends. Germline lookup yields CDR1 SGHNT and CDR2 YYREEE (reference sequence). The CDR3 spans 14 residues. The CDR3 DNA reads TGTGCCAGCAGCTTGTACTCCCTAGACTACGAGCAGTACTTC. The encoded protein is CASSLYSLDYEQYF.

The chain joins TRBV28 to TRBJ1-5; TRBD1 is a possible D gene (5 bases). V dropped 7 bases and J dropped 1 base, with 11 bases sitting between them. The CDR3 spans 14 residues. Germline values: CDR1 MDHEN, CDR2 SYDVKM. The CDR3 coding sequence is TGTGCCAGCATCGCGGGGGAGAGCAATCAGCCCCAGCATTTT. It is translated as CASIAGESNQPQHF.

The chain employs TRBV28 and TRBJ2-2; 7 nucleotides agree with TRBD1. Trimming at V came to 6 bases and at J to 3 bases, leaving 10 bases not matched to a gene. The CDR3 is 16 residues long. The V gene's germline CDR1 is MDHEN and CDR2 SYDVKM. The CDR3 coding sequence is TGTGCCAGCAGCCTTGCGGTAGGGGGCCACACCGGGGAGCTGTTTTTT. Its translation is CASSLAVGGHTGELFF.

This chain links TRBV6-5 with TRBJ2-5; D gene unclear. Germline V gives CDR1 MNHEY, CDR2 SVGAGI. The germline V and J ends were trimmed by 0 bases and 2 bases, with 7 bases remaining between them. The CDR3 is 14 residues long. The CDR3 region is CASSYSSRQETQYF. The CDR3 DNA reads TGTGCCAGCAGTTACTCGAGTCGGCAAGAGACCCAGTACTTC.

The V and J genes are TRBV7-3 and TRBJ2-1, with D maybe TRBD2 (6 bases). V dropped 5 bases and J dropped 2 bases, with 19 bases sitting between them. Looked up from germline, CDR1 is SGHTA and CDR2 is FQGTGA. The CDR3 loop spans 17 amino acids. DNA for the CDR3: TGTGCCAGCAGCCCGAGGGCGGAGTTAGCGGCCTACAATGAGCAGTTCTTC. Translating gives CASSPRAELAAYNEQFF.

The chain carries TRBV10-3 and TRBJ2-2; D is perhaps TRBD2 (5 bases). This CDR3 is built from 15 residues. Trimming cost V 4 bases and J 4 bases, with 13 bases left between them. Germline V lookup: CDR1 ENHRY, CDR2 SYGVKD. Here the CDR3 DNA reads TGTGCCATCAGTGTTTACAGTCGGGGCACCGGGGAGCTGTTTTTT. This encodes CAISVYSRGTGELFF.

The chain couples TRBV9 to TRBJ2-2, with TRBD2 matching over 8 bases. The V segment lost 4 bases and the J segment 6 bases; nucleotides outside the gene matches: 11. The CDR3 covers 16 residues. The V gene's germline CDR1 is SGDLS and CDR2 YYNGEE. CDR3 protein: CASSPWGSGMAGELFF. The CDR3 DNA follows: TGTGCCAGCAGCCCCTGGGGTAGCGGGATGGCCGGGGAGCTGTTTTTT.

The chain carries TRBV7-9 and TRBJ1-2; possible D gene TRBD1, 5 bases. The CDR3 is made up of 16 amino acids. V shed 5 bases and J shed 5 bases, with 21 bases lying between them. Germline CDR1 is SEHNR and CDR2 is FQNEAQ (reference sequence). CDR3 protein: CASSTPRGAGGYGYTF. The CDR3, as DNA: TGTGCCAGCAGCACGCCTCGTGGGGCGGGGGGTTATGGCTACACCTTC.

The chain carries TRBV28 and TRBJ2-6; the D gene is possibly TRBD1 (5 bases). The CDR3 is 15 amino acids. CDR1 is MDHEN, CDR2 SYDVKM, per germline. V shed 7 bases and J shed 2 bases, with 12 bases lying between them. Here the CDR3 DNA reads TGTGCCAGCACCCTGTGGGGCCCTGGGGCCAACGTCCTGACTTTC. Protein product: CASTLWGPGANVLTF. Complete variable domain (other parts from reference TRBV28 and TRBJ2-6): DVKVTQSSRYLVKRTGEKVFLECVQDMDHENMFWYRQDPGLGLRLIYFSYDVKMKEKGDIPEGYSVSREKKERFSLILESASTNQTSMYLCASTLWGPGANVLTFGAGSRLTVL.

The rearrangement uses TRBV5-1 and TRBJ2-7; 7 bases fit TRBD1. The CDR3 totals 12 residues. Germline CDR1 SGHRS, CDR2 YFSETQ. Unmatched junction bases numbered 5, after V lost 4 bases and J lost 7 bases. CDR3 protein: CASSDRATEQYF. Here the CDR3 DNA reads TGCGCCAGCAGCGACAGGGCTACGGAGCAGTACTTC. The variable domain in full, with the rest retrieved from reference TRBV5-1 and TRBJ2-7, is KAGVTQTPRYLIKTRGQQVTLSCSPISGHRSVSWYQQTPGQGLQFLFEYFSETQRNKGNFPGRFSGRQFSNSRSEMNVSTLELGDSALYLCASSDRATEQYFGPGTRLTVT.